One and the same sample provided the 13 T cell receptor beta chains below, sequenced in a study of T cells after yellow fever vaccination. Using its own MiXCR run on the 5' RACE reads, TCRdb lists one record per CDR3 protein. The table has about 550,000 distinct CDR3 sequences, under 25% seen once. The starting material was PBMCs, obtained 15 days after the yellow fever booster vaccination. The origin of the receptors is a man aged 30-40 years who received the YFV17D yellow fever vaccine.

The chain combines TRBV12-3 or TRBV12-4 with TRBJ2-1, with D unresolved. The V end was cut by 5 bases, the J end by 9 bases, with 20 bases between. The CDR3 runs to 15 residues. This CDR3 is CASSPRGGVSGEQFF. DNA for the CDR3: TGTGCCAGCAGTCCCCGAGGTGGGGTGTCTGGTGAGCAGTTCTTC.

The chain uses TRBV27 and TRBJ2-7; 12 bases agree with TRBD2. The germline V gene encodes CDR1 MNHEY and CDR2 SMNVEV (reference sequence). Unmatched junction bases numbered 13, after V lost 6 bases and J lost 10 bases. The CDR3 has 15 residues. The CDR3 here is CASRGLAGNQPHQYF. CDR3 DNA sequence: TGTGCCAGCAGAGGACTAGCGGGGAACCAACCCCATCAGTACTTC.

CDR3 in amino acids: CASSQVHGAPASGKLHEQFF. The CDR3 DNA is TGTGCCAGCAGCCAAGTCCACGGAGCACCGGCTAGCGGGAAACTTCATGAGCAGTTCTTC. The chain joins TRBV3-1 to TRBJ2-1; TRBD2 matches 9 bases. Germline V gives CDR1 LGHDT, CDR2 YNNKEL (reference sequence). CDR3 length equals 20 residues. The V and J ends lost 1 base and 8 bases, in that order; junction bases with no gene match: 21.

The chain has TRBV20-1 and TRBJ2-5; D may be TRBD2 (6 bases). Trimming pared 1 base from V and 1 base from J, leaving 13 bases between. CDR1 and CDR2 (germline): DFQATT, SNEGSKA (reference sequence). The CDR3 has 15 amino acids. CDR3 region: CSARAGGVVQETQYF. The CDR3 DNA reads as TGCAGTGCTAGAGCAGGAGGGGTGGTCCAAGAGACCCAGTACTTC.

This chain joins TRBV18 and TRBJ2-2; a possible D gene is TRBD1 (5 bases). The CDR3 extends over 14 amino acids. Germline lookup yields CDR1 KGHSH and CDR2 LQKENI. V was pared by 3 bases and J by 3 bases, with 8 bases between. The CDR3 is CASSPVRDTGELFF. CDR3 bases: TGTGCCAGCTCACCGGTCAGGGACACCGGGGAGCTGTTTTTT.

This CDR3 is CSARSRGLAGRLAYNEQFF. DNA for the CDR3: TGCAGTGCTAGGAGTCGGGGACTAGCGGGTCGTTTGGCCTACAATGAGCAGTTCTTC. The chain carries TRBV20-1 and TRBJ2-1; 12 nucleotides align to TRBD2. CDR1 is DFQATT and CDR2 is SNEGSKA in the germline V gene (reference sequence). The CDR3 extends over 19 amino acids. The V gene end was trimmed by 3 bases and the J gene end by 2 bases; junction bases not matched to a gene: 14.

The rearrangement links TRBV10-3 to TRBJ2-1; TRBD1 aligns across 9 bases. The J segment lost 6 bases and the V segment lost 6 bases, leaving 9 bases of the junction unmatched. Germline V gene data show CDR1 as ENHRY and CDR2 as SYGVKD. CDR3 length equals 15 residues. CDR3 sequence (DNA): TGTGCCATCAGCCCGGGACAGGGTAGGGTCAATGAGCAGTTCTTC. It codes for CAISPGQGRVNEQFF.

This chain connects TRBV7-2 to TRBJ2-1; 12 bases are a match to TRBD1. Unmatched junction bases numbered 9, after V lost 7 bases and J lost 8 bases. Germline V gene data show CDR1 as SGHTA and CDR2 as FQGNSA. The CDR3 is made up of 15 amino acids. CDR3 region: CASTQRGQGAYEQFF. The DNA for the CDR3 is TGTGCCAGCACCCAAAGGGGACAGGGGGCATATGAGCAGTTCTTC.

This clonotype was found many times. The gene calls are TRBV7-2 and TRBJ2-5; D gene ambiguous. Trimming cost V 3 bases and J 4 bases, with 3 bases left between them. This CDR3 spans 11 amino acids. Germline-derived CDR1 and CDR2 are SGHTA and FQGNSA. This CDR3 is CASSFLETQYF. CDR3 nucleotide sequence: TGTGCCAGCAGCTTCTTAGAGACCCAGTACTTC.

The chain links TRBV24-1 to TRBJ2-5, with 11 bases aligning to TRBD2. The CDR3 consists of 16 residues. With 4 bases clipped from V and 2 bases from J, the junction kept 5 bases outside the gene matches. CDR1 and CDR2 from the germline V gene are KGHDR and SFDVKD. This CDR3 is CATSELGTSGQETQYF. CDR3 coding DNA: TGTGCCACCAGTGAACTAGGGACTAGCGGACAAGAGACCCAGTACTTC.

This clonotype has only a few counts. V gene TRBV5-4 combines with J gene TRBJ2-3; D call uncertain. The CDR3 has 14 amino acids. V dropped 1 base and J dropped 1 base, with 7 bases sitting between them. Germline V gene lookup returns CDR1 SGHNT and CDR2 YYREEE (reference sequence). The CDR3, as DNA: TGTGCCAGCAGCTTGTATCAAGGCACAGATACGCAGTATTTT. It yields the protein CASSLYQGTDTQYF.

There are a few counts of this clonotype. The chain joins TRBV10-3 to TRBJ2-7, with 7 bases that match TRBD2. The CDR3 has 15 residues. V shed 0 bases and J 2 bases; nucleotides not matched to a gene: 4. Germline V gene data show CDR1 as ENHRY and CDR2 as SYGVKD. The CDR3 coding sequence is TGTGCCATCAGTGAGTCGTCTAGCGGTCCCTACGAGCAGTACTTC. This sequence encodes CAISESSSGPYEQYF.

V usage is TRBV7-9 and J usage is TRBJ1-2, with D maybe TRBD1 (6 bases). Germline V CDR1 and CDR2: SEHNR, FQNEAQ (reference sequence). The germline V and J ends were trimmed by 11 bases and 6 bases, with 22 bases remaining between them. This CDR3 region has 14 residues. CDR3 sequence: CAARGTGPMDGYTF. The DNA of the CDR3 is TGTGCCGCCAGAGGTACAGGGCCTATGGATGGCTACACCTTC.